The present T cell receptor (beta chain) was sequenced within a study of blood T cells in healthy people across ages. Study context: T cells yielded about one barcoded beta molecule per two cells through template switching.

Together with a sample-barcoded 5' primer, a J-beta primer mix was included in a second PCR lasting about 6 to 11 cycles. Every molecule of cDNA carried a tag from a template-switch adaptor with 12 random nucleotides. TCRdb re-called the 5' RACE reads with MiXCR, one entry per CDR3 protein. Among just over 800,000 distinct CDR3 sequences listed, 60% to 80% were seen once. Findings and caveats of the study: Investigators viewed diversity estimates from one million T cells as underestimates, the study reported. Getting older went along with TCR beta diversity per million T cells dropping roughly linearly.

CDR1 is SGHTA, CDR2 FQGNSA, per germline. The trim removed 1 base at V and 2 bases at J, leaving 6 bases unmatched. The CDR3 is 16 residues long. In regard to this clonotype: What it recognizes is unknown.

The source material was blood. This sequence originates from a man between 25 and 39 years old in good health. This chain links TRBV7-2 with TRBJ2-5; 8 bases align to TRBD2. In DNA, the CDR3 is TGTGCCAGCAGCTTAGGGCTAGCGGGTATTCAAGAGACCCAGTACTTC. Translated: CASSLGLAGIQETQYF.